This entry lists 3 T cell receptor beta chains sequenced from one sample in a study of sequential checkpoint blockade in melanoma. The treatment is: randomized to nivolumab then ipilimumab (arm A) or the reverse (arm B). Here immunoSEQ multiplex PCR was the method, and the copy in TCRdb shows in-frame clones only, minus some. The data show about 18,000 clones, with around 68% seen just once and approximately 17% held by the top ten. This material consisted of CD8+ T cells sorted from blood (inferred from file names), taken from a patient given nivolumab and ipilimumab in sequence. Receptors were obtained from a human donor with melanoma.

The chain recombines TRBV6-4 with TRBJ2-1, with 7 nucleotides matching TRBD2. CDR3 size: 15 residues. With V trimmed by 0 bases and J by 7 bases, 6 bases remained unmatched. Germline CDR1 MRHNA, CDR2 SNTAGT. The CDR3 spells CASSDSRREINEQFF. CDR3 nucleotide sequence: TGTGCCAGCAGTGACTCCCGGCGGGAGATAAATGAGCAGTTCTTC.

The J gene is TRBJ2-2, the V gene TRBV30, with 9 bases aligning to TRBD2. The CDR3 sequence is 16 residues long. CDR1 and CDR2 from the germline V gene are GTSNPN and SVGIG (reference sequence). V trimming: 3 bases; J trimming: 7 bases; junction bases outside the gene matches: 12. CDR3 sequence reads: CAWRGREGLGGGELFF. The CDR3 nucleotides are TGTGCCTGGAGAGGGCGGGAGGGCCTTGGTGGCGGGGAGCTGTTTTTT. The whole variable domain, filled in from reference TRBV30 and TRBJ2-2, reads SQTIHQWPATLVQPVGSPLSLECTVEGTSNPNLYWYRQAAGRGLQLLFYSVGIGQISSEVPQNLSASRPQDRQFILSSKKLLLSDSGFYLCAWRGREGLGGGELFFGEGSRLTVL.

The V and J genes are TRBV7-9 and TRBJ2-1, with 7 bases matching TRBD2. This CDR3 is built from 15 residues. Trimming removed 5 bases from V and 3 bases from J; junction bases left unmatched: 7. From germline, CDR1 is SEHNR and CDR2 FQNEAQ (reference sequence). The CDR3 sequence is CASSNREEIYNEQFF. The CDR3 region has the DNA TGTGCCAGCAGCAATCGGGAGGAGATCTACAATGAGCAGTTCTTC.